The next 28 T cell receptor beta chains were all read from a single sample in a study of CD8 T cells in ankylosing spondylitis. TCRdb reanalysed the 5' RACE reads using MiXCR and keeps one entry per CDR3 protein. This sample has approximately 150,000 distinct CDR3 sequences, with around a tenth found just once. The sample comprised blood, either unsorted or a sorted T cell fraction (not recorded which). These receptors all come from a female donor with ankylosing spondylitis or in good health (not recorded which).

The CDR3 nucleotides are TGCAGTGCTACAGGGAATGGCTACACCTTC. It translates to CSATGNGYTF. This chain uses TRBV20-1 with TRBJ1-2, with D possibly TRBD1 on 5 matching bases. V lost 4 bases and J lost 6, with 6 bases in between. CDR3 length equals 10 residues. Germline assignment: CDR1 DFQATT and CDR2 SNEGSKA (reference sequence).

There are many counts of this clonotype. This chain uses TRBV29-1 with TRBJ1-1; D may be TRBD1 (5 bases). Per germline, CDR1 SQVTM and CDR2 ANQGSEA. The V end lost 7 bases, the J end lost 2 bases, and 17 bases lay between the germline ends. CDR3 length equals 14 residues. The CDR3: CSANPGTSNTEAFF. CDR3 coding DNA: TGCAGCGCCAACCCAGGGACGTCTAACACTGAAGCTTTCTTT.

The table lists this clonotype with a few counts. The chain has TRBV3-1 and TRBJ1-1; perhaps TRBD1 as D (5 bases). Germline lookup yields CDR1 LGHDT and CDR2 YNNKEL (reference sequence). Trimming took 0 bases from V and 1 from J, leaving 15 bases between them. The CDR3 sequence is 17 residues long. In DNA, the CDR3 is TGTGCCAGCAGCCAAGATTATACCGGGACTGGGAACACTGAAGCTTTCTTT. Translating it yields CASSQDYTGTGNTEAFF.

V gene TRBV7-2 combines with J gene TRBJ2-7; no reliable D call. Germline V gene sequence: CDR1 SGHTA, CDR2 FQGNSA. V gave up 5 bases and J gave up 2 bases, with 7 bases separating them. CDR3 length: 12 residues. The CDR3 coding sequence is TGTGCCAGCAGCCACCTTACCTACGAGCAGTACTTC. This sequence encodes CASSHLTYEQYF.

In its sample, this clonotype was seen a few times. The chain combines TRBV27 with TRBJ2-7; 9 bases agree with TRBD2. Germline trimming cut 6 bases from V and 1 base from J; bases unmatched to any gene: 7. CDR1 and CDR2 (germline): MNHEY, SMNVEV (reference sequence). The CDR3 length is 15 residues. The CDR3 is CASSLSGSASYEQYF. The CDR3 region has the DNA TGTGCCAGCAGCCTTAGCGGGAGCGCTTCCTACGAGCAGTACTTC.

The sample holds a few counts of this clonotype. The rearrangement joins TRBV27 to TRBJ1-6; D may be TRBD1 (6 bases). Germline CDR1 reads MNHEY; CDR2 reads SMNVEV (reference sequence). The CDR3 sequence is 14 residues long. The ends were cut back, 3 bases at V and 9 bases at J, with 12 bases in the middle. CDR3 nucleotides: TGTGCCAGCAGTTTCGGGGGGCGGTCTTCACCCCTCCACTTT. Amino acid sequence: CASSFGGRSSPLHF.

Only a few counts were recorded for this clonotype. The V gene is TRBV28, the J gene TRBJ2-3; D ambiguous. This CDR3 region has 15 residues. V was trimmed by 6 bases and J by 0 bases, leaving 13 bases between them. CDR1 is MDHEN and CDR2 is SYDVKM in the germline V gene. The CDR3, as DNA: TGTGCCAGCAGCCCGGACGTCGCTAGCACAGATACGCAGTATTTT. This translates into CASSPDVASTDTQYF.

This chain connects TRBV11-3 to TRBJ2-1, with D possibly being TRBD2 (7 bases). The V end lost 5 bases, the J end lost 9 bases, and 14 bases lay between the germline ends. CDR1 is SGHNT and CDR2 is YENEEA in the germline V gene. This CDR3 contains 13 residues. CDR3 nucleotides: TGTGCCAGCAGCCCGGGGGGCGGTCTTGAGCAGTTCTTC. This translates into CASSPGGGLEQFF.

This clonotype was seen a handful of times. The chain recombines TRBV30 with TRBJ2-1; D is perhaps TRBD1 (5 bases). This CDR3 has 15 residues. The germline gives CDR1 GTSNPN, CDR2 SVGIG (reference sequence). Deletions cut 0 bases from V and 0 bases from J, with 9 bases between. The CDR3 here is CAWSVDSRSYNEQFF. CDR3 nucleotides: TGTGCCTGGAGTGTCGACAGTCGCTCCTACAATGAGCAGTTCTTC.

This clonotype was counted between two and nine times. V and J are TRBV6-2 or TRBV6-3 and TRBJ1-1; a possible D gene is TRBD1 (6 bases). CDR3 size: 15 residues. V lost 6 bases and J 1 base, leaving 15 bases between the germline ends. CDR1 is MNHEY, CDR2 SVGEGT, per germline. CDR3 in amino acids: CASRSLDSANTEAFF. The CDR3 coding sequence is TGTGCCAGCAGATCCCTGGACAGCGCGAACACTGAAGCTTTCTTT.

The sample holds a few counts of this clonotype. The CDR3 nucleotides read TGTGCCTGGAGTGTATCTTGGGAGCTGTTTTTT. It yields the protein CAWSVSWELFF. V usage is TRBV30 and J usage is TRBJ2-2; no definite D call. From germline, CDR1 is GTSNPN and CDR2 SVGIG (reference sequence). The CDR3 loop spans 11 amino acids. V lost 0 bases and J lost 9, with 5 bases in between.

This clonotype has only a few counts. The chain couples TRBV28 to TRBJ1-2, with TRBD1 as a possible D gene (6 bases). CDR1 and CDR2 from the germline V gene are MDHEN and SYDVKM. The CDR3 has 14 residues. The V end was cut by 5 bases, the J end by 5 bases, with 15 bases between. The DNA for the CDR3 is TGTGCCAGCAGTAACCCACAGGGTCTTTATGGCTACACCTTC. It codes for CASSNPQGLYGYTF.

This clonotype was recorded at least ten times. The V call is TRBV6-5, the J call TRBJ2-1, with D perhaps TRBD1 or TRBD2 (6 bases each). CDR3 size: 11 residues. V was clipped by 7 bases and J by 8 bases, with 9 bases between them. Germline V gene lookup returns CDR1 MNHEY and CDR2 SVGAGI. CDR3 nucleotide sequence: TGTGCCAGCACCGGGGGCTATGAGCAGTTCTTC. Protein product: CASTGGYEQFF.

This clonotype turned up a few times. The chain recombines TRBV20-1 with TRBJ2-1; 11 positions match TRBD2. The germline V gene encodes CDR1 DFQATT and CDR2 SNEGSKA (reference sequence). With 7 bases clipped from V and 7 bases from J, the junction kept 3 bases outside the gene matches. The CDR3 spans 12 residues. CDR3 bases: TGCAGTGTACTAGCGGGAGTTAATGAGCAGTTCTTC. Protein product: CSVLAGVNEQFF.

The table lists this clonotype with a few counts. The chain joins TRBV9 to TRBJ2-1; D is unresolved. The CDR3 has 13 residues. CDR1 and CDR2 (germline): SGDLS, YYNGEE. V shed 4 bases and J shed 7 bases, with 12 bases lying between them. The CDR3 bases are TGTGCCAGCAGCCCGCAGACGAGTAATGAGCAGTTCTTC. Its translation: CASSPQTSNEQFF.

This clonotype was picked up a small number of times. The V and J genes are TRBV9 and TRBJ1-6; no definite D call. The CDR3 has 17 residues. Germline lookup yields CDR1 SGDLS and CDR2 YYNGEE. Trimming took 0 bases from V and 11 from J, leaving 21 bases between them. The CDR3 loop reads CASSVDKDLGPRTPLHF. The CDR3 nucleotides are TGTGCCAGCAGCGTAGATAAGGATCTCGGGCCTCGGACACCCCTCCACTTT. Filled out from reference TRBV9 and TRBJ1-6, the complete variable domain reads DSGVTQTPKHLITATGQRVTLRCSPRSGDLSVYWYQQSLDQGLQFLIQYYNGEERAKGNILERFSAQQFPDLHSELNLSSLELGDSALYFCASSVDKDLGPRTPLHFGNGTRLTVT.

This chain links TRBV14 with TRBJ2-7; possibly TRBD1 for D (5 bases). The CDR3 has 13 residues. V lost 2 bases and J lost 3, with 8 bases in between. Germline assignment: CDR1 SGHDN and CDR2 FVKESK. CDR3 loop: CASSQPGNYEQYF. The CDR3 bases are TGTGCCAGCAGCCAACCAGGGAACTACGAGCAGTACTTC.

This clonotype was seen only a few times. The rearrangement links TRBV27 to TRBJ2-3, with TRBD2 matching 7 bases. The J segment lost 1 base and the V segment lost 6 bases, leaving 7 bases of the junction unmatched. Germline CDR1 and CDR2: MNHEY and SMNVEV (reference sequence). This CDR3 region has 15 residues. CDR3 amino acids: CASSLEAGRTDTQYF. In DNA, the CDR3 is TGTGCCAGCAGCTTAGAAGCGGGGCGCACAGATACGCAGTATTTT.

The chain has TRBV27 and TRBJ2-7, with D possibly being TRBD1 (6 bases). Germline CDR1 reads MNHEY; CDR2 reads SMNVEV (reference sequence). The CDR3 covers 13 residues. The V end was cut by 6 bases, the J end by 6 bases, with 15 bases between. This chain's CDR3 is CASRRGSSAEQYF. In nucleotides, the CDR3 is TGTGCCAGCAGGAGGGGGAGTTCAGCCGAGCAGTACTTC.

A word on this clonotype: A much larger clone lies a single base off, so this may be a read error. This chain uses TRBV27 with TRBJ2-2; the D is unclear. Germline V CDR1 and CDR2: MNHEY, SMNVEV (reference sequence). The CDR3 is 13 residues long. CDR3 coding DNA: TGTGCCAGCAGTCCCTCGAACACCGAGGAGCTGTTTTTT. Translation gives CASSPSNTEELFF.

This clonotype has a handful of counts. V and J are TRBV7-8 and TRBJ2-2; 11 bases are a match to TRBD2. Germline CDR1 reads SGHVS; CDR2 reads FQNEAQ. CDR3 size: 18 residues. V shed 5 bases and J 7 bases; nucleotides not matched to a gene: 15. CDR3 residues: CASSAQGLADSDGGELFF. As DNA, the CDR3 is TGTGCCAGCAGCGCCCAGGGACTAGCGGATTCCGATGGCGGGGAGCTGTTTTTT. The full variable domain, in which reference TRBV7-8 and TRBJ2-2 provide the parts outside the CDR3, is GAGVSQSPRYKVAKRGQDVALRCDPISGHVSLFWYQQALGQGPEFLTYFQNEAQLDKSGLPSDRFFAERPEGSVSTLKIQRTQQEDSAVYLCASSAQGLADSDGGELFFGEGSRLTVL.

This clonotype turned up a few times. The gene calls are TRBV6-5 and TRBJ2-1; perhaps TRBD2 as D (5 bases). Trimming left V 5 bases short and J 7 bases short, with 12 bases between. The CDR3 extends over 13 amino acids. Per the germline V gene, CDR1 is MNHEY and CDR2 is SVGAGI. The chain's CDR3 is CASSNGERNEQFF. The CDR3 DNA reads as TGTGCCAGCAGTAACGGGGAGAGAAATGAGCAGTTCTTC.

This clonotype was counted ten times or more. The rearrangement links TRBV12-3 or TRBV12-4 to TRBJ2-5; 13 bases line up with TRBD2. V shed 6 bases, J shed 2 bases, and the junction held 3 bases outside the gene matches. CDR3 size: 15 residues. CDR3 sequence reads: CASRTGLAGQETQYF. CDR3 nucleotides: TGTGCCAGCAGGACGGGACTAGCGGGGCAAGAGACCCAGTACTTC.

The rearrangement uses TRBV27 and TRBJ2-1; D remains unclear. This CDR3 spans 11 amino acids. CDR1 and CDR2 (germline): MNHEY, SMNVEV (reference sequence). Between the trimmed V and J ends, which lost 8 bases and 5 bases, there was a span of 7 bases. The CDR3 nucleotides read TGTGCCAGCGGATGGAACAATGAGCAGTTCTTC. Its protein is CASGWNNEQFF.

The genes are TRBV21-1 and TRBJ1-1; the D call of TRBD1 is as the table states it, not checked on the DNA. TRBV21-1 represents a pseudogene. The CDR3 runs 13 residues. The CDR3 is CASPTGPYTEAFF. For the CDR3, the DNA is TGTGCCAGCCCGACAGGACCTTACACTGAAGCTTTCTTT.

This clonotype was found a few times. The CDR3 nucleotides are TGCGCCAGCAGCCCTCGAGTGGCTAACTATGGCTACACCTTC. It encodes CASSPRVANYGYTF. V and J are TRBV4-3 and TRBJ1-2; unclear D gene. The V gene lost 4 bases and the J gene lost 0 bases, with 9 bases spanning the gap. This CDR3 comprises 14 residues. Germline V gene sequence: CDR1 LGHNA, CDR2 YSLEER.

The chain joins TRBV5-6 to TRBJ2-7; TRBD1 is a possible D gene (6 bases). The CDR3 totals 17 residues. Trimming cost V 0 bases and J 2 bases, with 18 bases left between them. CDR1 is SGHDT, CDR2 YYEEEE, per germline. Here the CDR3 reads CASSLVPGHGLPYEQYF. The CDR3 DNA reads as TGTGCCAGCAGCTTGGTCCCGGGACACGGTCTCCCCTACGAGCAGTACTTC.

This chain links TRBV28 with TRBJ2-3; D remains unclear. The germline V and J ends were trimmed by 5 bases and 0 bases, with 12 bases remaining between them. This CDR3 comprises 15 residues. Germline-derived CDR1 and CDR2 are MDHEN and SYDVKM. The DNA for the CDR3 is TGTGCCAGCAGTCGAACAGCTACTAGCACAGATACGCAGTATTTT. Its translation is CASSRTATSTDTQYF.